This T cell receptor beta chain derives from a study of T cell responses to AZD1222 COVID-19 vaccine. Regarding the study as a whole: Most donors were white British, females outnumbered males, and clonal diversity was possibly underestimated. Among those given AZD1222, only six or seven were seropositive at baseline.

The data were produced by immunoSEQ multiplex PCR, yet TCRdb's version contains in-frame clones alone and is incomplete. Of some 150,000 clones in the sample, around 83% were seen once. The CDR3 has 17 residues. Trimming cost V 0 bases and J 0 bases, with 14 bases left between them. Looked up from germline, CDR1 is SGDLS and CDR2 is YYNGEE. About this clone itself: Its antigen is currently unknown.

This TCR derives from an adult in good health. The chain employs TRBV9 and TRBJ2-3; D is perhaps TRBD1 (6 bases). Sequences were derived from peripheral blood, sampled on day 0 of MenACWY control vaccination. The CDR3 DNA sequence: TGTGCCAGCAGCGTAGCCAGGGGACCTTCTAGCACAGATACGCAGTATTTT. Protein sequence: CASSVARGPSSTDTQYF.